This T cell receptor beta chain derives from a study of identical twins. Study-wide results and limits: In drawing conclusions, the study used cross-sectional statistical analysis and did not follow the same donors. There is a chance that invariant MAIT and iNKT cells partially muddied zero-insertion analyses. Memory repertoires showed no such pattern, whereas abundant cord blood beta clonotypes carried fewer insertions.

Deletions cut 1 base from V and 13 bases from J, with 13 bases between. This CDR3 comprises 12 residues. Looked up from germline, CDR1 is LGHDT and CDR2 is YNNKEL (reference sequence). To note about this clonotype: Its antigen is as yet unknown.

A universal primer site was added by template switching, and unique molecular identifiers were carried by the cDNA. MiXCR, applied by TCRdb to the 5' RACE reads, yields one record per CDR3 protein. This table holds about 1.7 million distinct CDR3 sequences, about 32% found once. This receptor was taken from a newborn girl in good health. Sequenced sample: cord blood. The genes are TRBV3-1 and TRBJ2-5; the D is unclear. Written as DNA, the CDR3 is TGTGCCAGCAGCCAAGCTCCCTGGTCCAGGTACTTC. Translation: CASSQAPWSRYF.